This T cell receptor (beta chain) comes out of a study of CD8 T cells in Susac syndrome. Random hexamers primed reverse transcription of about 0.45 to 1 ug RNA. Amplification of TCR beta CDR3 spanned 54 Vbeta and 13 Jbeta via immunoSEQ multiplex PCR. A single record per CDR3 protein comes from TCRdb applying MiXCR to the immunoSEQ multiplex PCR reads. Of some 99,000 distinct CDR3 sequences in the sample, 90% to 96% were seen once. Findings of the study overall: As acknowledged by the study, its TCR sequencing and HLA analysis included a relatively small number of individuals.

CDR1 is SQVTM and CDR2 is ANQGSEA in the germline V gene. Trimming took 5 bases from V and 0 from J; bases not matched to a gene: 4. The CDR3 extends over 14 amino acids. A word on this clonotype: Its specificity is unknown.

The sequenced material came from CD4+ T cells from PBMCs. The origin of this receptor is a human donor in good health. The chain has TRBV29-1 and TRBJ2-3; TRBD2 agrees at 8 bases. Here the CDR3 DNA reads TGCAGCGTTCGCGCTAGCGGGAGCACAGATACGCAGTATTTT. Its protein product is CSVRASGSTDTQYF.